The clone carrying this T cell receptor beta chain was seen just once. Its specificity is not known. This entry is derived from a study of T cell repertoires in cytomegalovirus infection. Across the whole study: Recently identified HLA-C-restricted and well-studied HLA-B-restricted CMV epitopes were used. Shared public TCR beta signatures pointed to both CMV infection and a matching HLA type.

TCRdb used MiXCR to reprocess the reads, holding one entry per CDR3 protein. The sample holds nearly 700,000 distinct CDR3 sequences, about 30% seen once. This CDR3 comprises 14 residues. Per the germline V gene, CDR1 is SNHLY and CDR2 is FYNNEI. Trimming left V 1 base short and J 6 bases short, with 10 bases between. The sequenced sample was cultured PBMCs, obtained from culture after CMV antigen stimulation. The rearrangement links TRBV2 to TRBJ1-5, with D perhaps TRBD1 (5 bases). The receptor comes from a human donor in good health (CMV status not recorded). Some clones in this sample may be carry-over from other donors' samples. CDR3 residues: CASSEGGVTQPQHF. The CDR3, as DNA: TGTGCCAGCAGTGAAGGGGGGGTTACTCAGCCCCAGCATTTT. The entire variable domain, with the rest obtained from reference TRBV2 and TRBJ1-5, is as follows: EPEVTQTPSHQVTQMGQEVILRCVPISNHLYFYWYRQILGQKVEFLVSFYNNEISEKSEIFDDQFSVERPDGSNFTLKIRSTKLEDSAMYFCASSEGGVTQPQHFGDGTRLSIL.